This paragraph reports one T cell receptor beta chain. As yet, its antigen is unknown. The record originates from a study of neoadjuvant anti-PD-1 for oral cavity cancer. The study, taken as a whole, reports: Pretreatment Treg/Th17 ratio correlated inversely with post-treatment tumor clonality.

Looked up from germline, CDR1 is LNHDA and CDR2 is SQIVND (reference sequence). CDR3 length equals 14 residues. Trimming took off 4 bases at V and 8 bases at J, with 15 bases between the two ends. Clones were read by immunoSEQ multiplex PCR, and TCRdb kept only the in-frame ones, dropping some. The data show tens of thousands of clones, with 80% to 90% seen just once and less than 3% held by the top ten. Time point specified: after neoadjuvant nivolumab, at surgical resection. No culture or expansion preceded analysis of these blood cells. The material sequenced was PBMCs, taken after nivolumab (anti-PD-1) treatment. The chain employs TRBV19 and TRBJ1-3; D ambiguous. This TCR was recovered from a person between 40 and 79 years old with oral cavity squamous cell carcinoma. The CDR3 loop is CASSTLDFSDTIYF. The CDR3 DNA sequence: TGTGCCAGTAGTACGTTGGACTTCTCGGACACCATATATTTT.